This T cell receptor (beta chain) was identified in a study of OX40 agonist ivuxolimab in advanced cancers. Using immunoSEQ multiplex PCR, the repertoire was profiled, and TCRdb retains in-frame clones only, with some absent. The sample lists 55,000 to 80,000 clones; around 90% were seen once. The CDR3 runs 15 residues. CDR1 and CDR2 from the germline V gene are SGDLS and YYNGEE. Trimming cost V 3 bases and J 6 bases, with 13 bases left between them. This chain links TRBV9 with TRBJ1-6, with D perhaps matching TRBD1 (6 bases). This TCR was recovered from an adult with an advanced solid tumor such as melanoma, head and neck, liver or kidney cancer. Here the sequenced sample was CD4+ or CD8+ T cells sorted from blood, taken in a trial of the OX40 agonist ivuxolimab. In DNA form, the CDR3 reads TGTGCCAGCAGCGAAGCAGGGGCGCCTAATTCACCCCTCCACTTT. Amino acid sequence: CASSEAGAPNSPLHF.